The 22 T cell receptor beta chains below were found in one sample sequenced in a study of T-cell reconstitution after alpha-beta-depleted transplantation in children. Preparing the TCRbeta library involved the use of unique molecular identifiers. Via MiXCR, TCRdb re-called the PCR reads, giving one row per CDR3 protein. Of around 300,000 distinct CDR3 sequences detected, 9.5% to 13% appear once; the ten largest clones hold around 24%. The source was peripheral blood, collected 180 days after TCRalphabeta/CD19-depleted stem cell transplant. These receptor sequences come from a male patient aged 2 to 9 who had a stem cell transplant for chronic granulomatous disease, so the T cells may come from the graft donor.

The table lists this clonotype with many counts. The J gene is TRBJ1-5, the V gene TRBV5-8; 8 nucleotides align to TRBD1. The CDR3 is made up of 14 amino acids. Per the germline V gene, CDR1 is SGHTS and CDR2 is YDEGEE. V lost 2 bases to trimming and J lost 5 bases; unmatched junction nucleotides: 3. CDR3 DNA sequence: TGTGCCAGCAGCTTCCGGGGACAGGATCAGCCCCAGCATTTT. This sequence encodes CASSFRGQDQPQHF. The full variable domain, with the rest looked up from reference TRBV5-8 and TRBJ1-5, is EAGVTQSPTHLIKTRGQQATLRCSPISGHTSVYWYQQALGLGLQFLLWYDEGEERNRGNFPPRFSGRQFPNYSSELNVNALELEDSALYLCASSFRGQDQPQHFGDGTRLSIL.

The sample holds many counts of this clonotype. V is TRBV21-1 and J is TRBJ1-2; the table's D gene call, TRBD1, was not cross checked with the DNA. TRBV21-1 is noted as a pseudogene. The CDR3 consists of 14 residues. As DNA, the CDR3 is TGTGCCAGCAGCCGACGGACAGGTCGCTATGGCTACACCTTC. Translation: CASSRRTGRYGYTF.

The chain carries TRBV5-6 and TRBJ2-5; 12 positions match TRBD1. CDR1 and CDR2 from the germline V gene are SGHDT and YYEEEE. The CDR3 is 16 amino acids. J was trimmed by 5 bases and V by 4 bases; bases with no gene match: 9. The CDR3 protein is CASSVTSGTGGETQYF. In DNA, the CDR3 is TGTGCCAGCAGCGTAACCTCCGGGACAGGGGGCGAGACCCAGTACTTC.

Of note for this clonotype: The junction shows a germline mismatch at one end, possibly a read error. CDR3 amino acids: CASTPRATTDTLYF. In DNA, the CDR3 is TGTGCCAGCACCCCGAGGGCGACAACAGATACGCTGTATTTC. The V gene is TRBV12-3 or TRBV12-4, the J gene TRBJ2-3; tentatively, D is TRBD2 (5 bases). This CDR3 contains 14 residues.

This clonotype was counted many times. The CDR3 protein is CASSHGTRGEAFF. In DNA, the CDR3 is TGTGCCAGTAGTCACGGGACACGGGGTGAAGCTTTCTTT. V and J are TRBV19 and TRBJ1-1; perhaps TRBD1 as D (6 bases). This CDR3 is 13 amino acids long. CDR1 and CDR2 (germline): LNHDA, SQIVND (reference sequence). Trimming stripped 5 bases from V and 7 bases from J, with 14 bases between.

Remarks on this clonotype: A read error may be the cause here, since a much bigger clone is one base away. This chain links TRBV7-2 with TRBJ2-3; D perhaps matches TRBD1 (6 bases). This CDR3 spans 13 amino acids. Trimming cost V 4 bases and J 4 bases, with 9 bases left between them. Germline CDR1 reads SGHTA; CDR2 reads FQGNSA. The CDR3 DNA reads as TGTGCCAGCAGCTCGGACAGCGCAGATACGCAGTATTTT. It translates to CASSSDSADTQYF.

This clonotype appeared many times. The rearrangement joins TRBV28 to TRBJ2-7; 7 bases agree with TRBD1. The CDR3 loop spans 13 amino acids. Germline CDR1 and CDR2: MDHEN and SYDVKM. V gave up 8 bases and J gave up 2 bases; unmatched junction bases: 6. The CDR3 coding sequence is TGTGCCAGCGGACAGGCAGGGCCCTACGAGCAGTACTTC. Translated, it gives CASGQAGPYEQYF.

This clonotype was picked up many times. The genes are TRBV9 and TRBJ1-3; a possible D gene is TRBD1 (5 bases). Germline V gene lookup returns CDR1 SGDLS and CDR2 YYNGEE. The V end lost 6 bases, the J end lost 0 bases, and 13 bases lay between the germline ends. This CDR3 comprises 15 residues. The CDR3 DNA reads TGTGCCAGCAACCGACAGCCTTCCTCTGGAAACACCATATATTTT. This sequence encodes CASNRQPSSGNTIYF.

The genes are TRBV9 and TRBJ2-3, with 9 bases that match TRBD2. Germline CDR1 SGDLS, CDR2 YYNGEE. V lost 3 bases to trimming and J lost 4 bases; unmatched junction nucleotides: 9. This CDR3 is built from 16 residues. The CDR3 DNA reads as TGTGCCAGCAGCGCCAATCCGGGACTAGCTGCAGATACGCAGTATTTT. It is translated as CASSANPGLAADTQYF. The complete variable domain, with remaining parts taken from reference TRBV9 and TRBJ2-3, reads DSGVTQTPKHLITATGQRVTLRCSPRSGDLSVYWYQQSLDQGLQFLIQYYNGEERAKGNILERFSAQQFPDLHSELNLSSLELGDSALYFCASSANPGLAADTQYFGPGTRLTVL.

This clonotype has ten or more counts. This chain connects TRBV20-1 to TRBJ2-7, with 10 nucleotides matching TRBD2. Losses at the gene ends were 0 bases for V and 4 bases for J; bases not matched to a gene: 9. This CDR3 comprises 16 residues. CDR1 is DFQATT, CDR2 SNEGSKA, per germline (reference sequence). The CDR3 here is CSARDPTSGPVYEQYF. The CDR3 DNA reads as TGCAGTGCTAGAGATCCGACTAGCGGGCCTGTGTACGAGCAGTACTTC.

The table lists this clonotype with a few counts. The genes are TRBV12-3 or TRBV12-4 and TRBJ2-3, with D maybe TRBD2 (7 bases). CDR3 length: 20 amino acids. V lost 5 bases, J lost 0 bases, and 27 bases lay in between. The CDR3 nucleotides are TGTGCCAGCAGTCGTCGAGGGGGGGCCAGCTTATTTTCTAGCACAGATACGCAGTATTTT. It specifies CASSRRGGASLFSSTDTQYF.

DNA of the CDR3: TGCGCCAGCAGCCGGGCCGGGGGGGTTCTGGGCAATGAGCAGTTCTTC. This codes for CASSRAGGVLGNEQFF. The V gene is TRBV4-3, the J gene TRBJ2-1; 8 bases are a match to TRBD2. The trim removed 4 bases at V and 6 bases at J, leaving 11 bases unmatched. The CDR3 runs 16 residues. Germline-derived CDR1 and CDR2 are LGHNA and YSLEER.

This clonotype came up many times. This chain connects TRBV5-1 to TRBJ2-3; possibly TRBD2 for D (6 bases). This CDR3 has 17 residues. Trimming pared 4 bases from V and 4 bases from J, leaving 22 bases between. The germline V gene encodes CDR1 SGHRS and CDR2 YFSETQ. In nucleotides, the CDR3 is TGCGCCAGCAGCCTAACGGAGGCGGGACCCACCGCAGATACGCAGTATTTT. Amino acid sequence: CASSLTEAGPTADTQYF.

The table lists this clonotype with many counts. The chain carries TRBV12-3 or TRBV12-4 and TRBJ2-1, with 8 bases lining up with TRBD2. Trimming cost V 5 bases and J 8 bases; bases outside gene matches: 8. This CDR3 contains 14 residues. CDR3 protein: CASSVSGLVYEQFF. The CDR3 DNA sequence: TGTGCCAGCAGTGTCTCGGGACTAGTCTATGAGCAGTTCTTC.

Worth noting for this clonotype: A read error is possible here, since a much larger clone lies one base away. The chain is built from TRBV12-3 or TRBV12-4 and TRBJ1-1; D possibly corresponds to TRBD1 (5 bases). This CDR3 contains 13 residues. The CDR3 loop is CASSITPGTEASF. In nucleotides, the CDR3 is TGTGCCAGCAGTATAACCCCGGGGACTGAAGCTTCCTTT.

This clonotype appeared many times. V is TRBV29-1 and J is TRBJ1-2; D remains ambiguous. CDR1 and CDR2 (germline): SQVTM, ANQGSEA. V lost 4 bases, J lost 2 bases, and 14 bases lay in between. This CDR3 spans 14 amino acids. CDR3 sequence (DNA): TGCAGCGTTGCCAGAAAACAGTCCAACTATGGCTACACCTTC. It is translated as CSVARKQSNYGYTF.

The V and J genes are TRBV5-1 and TRBJ2-3; no reliable D call. Germline CDR1 SGHRS, CDR2 YFSETQ. CDR3 length: 14 residues. The germline V and J ends were trimmed by 4 bases and 4 bases, with 13 bases remaining between them. In DNA, the CDR3 is TGCGCCAGCAGCCCCCCGGATGGGGCAGATACGCAGTATTTT. It encodes CASSPPDGADTQYF.

This clonotype was counted many times. This chain joins TRBV28 and TRBJ2-7, with D possibly matching TRBD1 (5 bases). Per germline, CDR1 MDHEN and CDR2 SYDVKM. The V end lost 2 bases, the J end lost 8 bases, and 13 bases lay between the germline ends. The CDR3 extends over 13 amino acids. This CDR3 reads CASSLGTGRKQYF. In DNA, the CDR3 is TGTGCCAGCAGTTTAGGAACAGGACGCAAGCAGTACTTC.

The sample holds many counts of this clonotype. The J gene is TRBJ2-2, the V gene TRBV6-5; D gene unclear. The CDR3 sequence is 15 residues long. Per the germline V gene, CDR1 is MNHEY and CDR2 is SVGAGI. The V end was cut by 0 bases, the J end by 6 bases, with 11 bases between. In DNA, the CDR3 is TGTGCCAGCAGTTACTCGATGTCAACACCCGGGGAGCTGTTTTTT. Its translation is CASSYSMSTPGELFF.

This clonotype was found many times. The gene calls are TRBV5-1 and TRBJ2-5, with 8 positions matching TRBD2. Germline lookup yields CDR1 SGHRS and CDR2 YFSETQ. The length of the CDR3 is 15 residues. With 2 bases clipped from V and 3 bases from J, the junction kept 6 bases outside the gene matches. The CDR3 sequence is CASSLPPGGEETQYF. CDR3 in DNA: TGCGCCAGCAGCTTACCCCCGGGGGGGGAAGAGACCCAGTACTTC.

This clonotype was observed at least ten times. The J gene is TRBJ2-1, the V gene TRBV19, with D possibly matching TRBD2 (6 bases). V was clipped by 4 bases and J by 5 bases, with 12 bases between them. The CDR3 loop spans 14 amino acids. CDR1 and CDR2 from the germline V gene are LNHDA and SQIVND (reference sequence). CDR3 sequence (DNA): TGTGCCAGTAGTACGGGAGTAACCCACAATGAGCAGTTCTTC. It translates to CASSTGVTHNEQFF.

This clonotype was counted many times. The J gene is TRBJ2-1, the V gene TRBV10-3; 8 nucleotides agree with TRBD2. Trimming cost V 6 bases and J 12 bases; bases outside gene matches: 7. Germline V CDR1 and CDR2: ENHRY, SYGVKD. This CDR3 comprises 12 residues. The CDR3 region has the DNA TGTGCCATCAGAGGTAGCGGGATGGTGCAGTTCTTC. This codes for CAIRGSGMVQFF.